A single sample is the source of the 3 T cell receptor beta chains below, sequenced in a study of technical replicates of blood from several donors. Repertoires were generated with immunoSEQ multiplex PCR, while TCRdb's copy carries only in-frame clones and drops some. The table shows tens of thousands of clones, with approximately 95% occurring only once. Specimen: T cells isolated from PBMCs. The receptors derive from a human donor in good health.

V usage is TRBV7-9 and J usage is TRBJ1-2, with 8 bases matching TRBD1. The J segment lost 4 bases and the V segment lost 1 base, leaving 8 bases of the junction unmatched. This CDR3 has 16 amino acids. Germline CDR1 SEHNR, CDR2 FQNEAQ (reference sequence). In DNA form, the CDR3 reads TGTGCCAGCAGCTTAGAGTGGACAGGGACTTCCTATGGCTACACCTTC. Translated: CASSLEWTGTSYGYTF. The whole variable domain, remainder taken from reference TRBV7-9 and TRBJ1-2, is DTGVSQNPRHKITKRGQNVTFRCDPISEHNRLYWYRQTLGQGPEFLTYFQNEAQLEKSRLLSDRFSAERPKGSFSTLEIQRTEQGDSAMYLCASSLEWTGTSYGYTFGSGTRLTVV.

This clone appeared a single time. The CDR3 spells CASNPGFSNTEAFF. Written as DNA, the CDR3 is TGTGCCAGCAACCCAGGGTTTTCGAACACTGAAGCTTTCTTT. V and J are TRBV11-2 and TRBJ1-1; D is perhaps TRBD1 (5 bases). Germline values: CDR1 SGHAT, CDR2 FQNNGV. V was trimmed by 7 bases and J by 1 base, leaving 13 bases between them. This CDR3 region has 14 residues.

The chain uses TRBV6-1 and TRBJ2-3; possibly TRBD1 for D (6 bases). V dropped 7 bases and J dropped 2 bases, with 16 bases sitting between them. The CDR3 is made up of 15 amino acids. Germline V lookup: CDR1 MNHNS, CDR2 SASEGT. CDR3 region: CASTPQGFATDTQYF. The CDR3 bases are TGTGCCAGCACCCCACAGGGATTTGCCACAGATACGCAGTATTTT.